Below, one TCR beta chain is given with its context. The antigen is undetermined. Unique molecular identifiers were present in the TCR beta cDNA libraries. Approximately 500,000 cDNA molecules were obtained from approximately 1 to 10 million T cells. Via MiXCR, TCRdb re-called the PCR reads, giving one row per CDR3 protein. The sample yields about 820,000 distinct CDR3 sequences, 53% seen once. This entry belongs to a study of post-analysis software for immune sequencing data. Study results and caveats: Controls showed significantly higher normalized Chao1 diversity than did multiple sclerosis patients. Controls showed lower frequencies than patients for five or six TRBV segments, and TRBV5-6, TRBV5-1 and TRBV20-1 were among these.

CDR1 is DFQATT, CDR2 SNEGSKA, per germline (reference sequence). With 5 bases removed from V and 1 base from J, the gap between germline ends came to 20 bases. The CDR3 runs to 16 residues. This clonotype originated in a girl aged 10-17 years with multiple sclerosis. The rearrangement uses TRBV20-1 and TRBJ1-1; D is unresolved. The material sequenced was blood. The CDR3 region is CSARPGLTIGNTEAFF. The CDR3 bases are TGCAGTGCTCGACCCGGACTCACGATAGGGAACACTGAAGCTTTCTTT.